The sequence of this T cell receptor beta chain was determined in a study of relationships among human T cell subsets. Germline V gene sequence: CDR1 MNHEY, CDR2 SMNVEV (reference sequence). This CDR3 has 17 amino acids. The V and J ends lost 2 bases and 4 bases, in that order; junction bases with no gene match: 6. From mRNA, alpha and beta CDR3 regions were amplified using semiquantitative ARM-PCR. Tagged nested gene-specific primers were used first, then communal superprimers amplified exponentially. First-round products served as template after exonuclease removal of nested primers. Using its own MiXCR run on the multiplex PCR reads, TCRdb lists one record per CDR3 protein. The sample lists roughly 13,000 distinct CDR3 sequences; roughly 62% were seen once. The Th1 cells were the flow-through after CD25, CD56 and CD294 bead selections.

This sequence was found in a man aged 40-55 years in good health. The sequencing input was CD4+ Th1 cells sorted from blood. The chain links TRBV27 to TRBJ2-1; 12 nucleotides agree with TRBD2. CDR3 sequence: CASSLGSSGRGYNEQFF. The CDR3 DNA sequence: TGTGCCAGCAGTTTAGGCTCTAGCGGGAGGGGATACAATGAGCAGTTCTTC.